The 22 T cell receptor beta chains listed next were all sequenced from one sample in a study of CD4 and CD8 cells across lung adenocarcinoma regions. TCRdb fed the PCR reads into MiXCR, producing one record per CDR3 protein. The sample holds more than 3,500 distinct CDR3 sequences, approximately 55% seen once. Sequenced: CD4+ T cells from the margin of a lung tumor. The source of these receptors is a female donor with lung adenocarcinoma. The CD4 and CD8 labels of this study may be unreliable.

To note about this clonotype: At one end, the junction sequence differs from germline, possibly due to a read error. The chain has TRBV6-5 and TRBJ2-3, with D perhaps matching TRBD1 or TRBD2 (6 bases each). Germline CDR1 MNHEY, CDR2 SVGAGI. The CDR3 extends over 19 amino acids. The CDR3 sequence: CASSSTGRPGGRHTDTQYF. As DNA, the CDR3 is TGTGCCAGCAGTTCCACCGGGCGACCCGGGGGCCGACACACAGATACGCAGTATTTC.

This clonotype occurred a few times. The rearrangement links TRBV11-2 to TRBJ2-1; a weak D match, TRBD2 (5 bases). V lost 3 bases and J 6 bases, leaving 15 bases between the germline ends. Per the germline V gene, CDR1 is SGHAT and CDR2 is FQNNGV. The CDR3 spans 15 residues. The CDR3 sequence: CASSLGGGGGNEQFF. The CDR3, as DNA: TGTGCCAGCAGCTTGGGTGGCGGAGGCGGCAATGAGCAGTTCTTC.

This clonotype is large (0.1 to 1%) within its sample. This chain uses TRBV10-2 with TRBJ2-1; 11 bases agree with TRBD2. The CDR3 loop spans 18 amino acids. The germline V gene has CDR1 WSHSY and CDR2 SAAADI. V lost 2 bases, J lost 2 bases, and 8 bases stayed unmatched. The CDR3 DNA is TGCGCCAGCAGTGAGGACGGACTAGCGGGTGTAACCTACAATGAGCAGTTCTTC. This gives the protein CASSEDGLAGVTYNEQFF.

The chain links TRBV6-1 to TRBJ1-5; a possible D gene is TRBD1 (5 bases). This CDR3 has 13 residues. The germline V gene has CDR1 MNHNS and CDR2 SASEGT. V lost 7 bases to trimming and J lost 1 base, with 8 bases between them. The CDR3 nucleotides read TGTGCCAGCACCCCAGGGAGCAATCAGCCCCAGCATTTT. It specifies CASTPGSNQPQHF.

This clonotype is medium-sized by share. The V call is TRBV6-5, the J call TRBJ2-1; possible D gene TRBD2, 5 bases. The tail of the sequence fits TRBJ2-7 better, so the J call may be wrong. CDR1 is MNHEY and CDR2 is SVGAGI in the germline V gene. The CDR3 runs to 14 residues. CDR3: CASSNGIKRYEQYF. The DNA of the CDR3 is TGTGCCAGCAGTAACGGGATAAAGAGGTACGAGCAGTACTTC.

On this clonotype itself: An end of the junction differs from the germline gene, which may be a read error. This sequence joins TRBV10-3 and TRBJ2-3, with TRBD2 matching over 8 bases. Germline values: CDR1 ENHRY, CDR2 SYGVKD. The CDR3 loop spans 15 amino acids. CDR3 sequence (DNA): TGTGCCGCGGGGGGCGGGGGGCACGACCAAGAGACCCAGTATTTC. It codes for CAAGGGGHDQETQYF.

By proportion, this clonotype is medium-sized (0.01 to 0.1%). The J gene is TRBJ2-1, the V gene TRBV6-1; maybe TRBD1 (7 bases). The CDR3 is made up of 14 amino acids. Germline V lookup: CDR1 MNHNS, CDR2 SASEGT. V was clipped by 6 bases and J by 8 bases, with 17 bases between them. The CDR3 nucleotides are TGTGCCAGCAGGAGGCAGGGGGGTTGGGATGAGCAGTTCTTC. Translating gives CASRRQGGWDEQFF.

By proportion, this clonotype is medium-sized. This chain uses TRBV7-2 with TRBJ2-3; D may be TRBD1 or TRBD2 (6 bases each). Germline-derived CDR1 and CDR2 are SGHTA and FQGNSA. The CDR3 runs 16 residues. The V end was cut by 1 base, the J end by 1 base, with 12 bases between. The CDR3 DNA follows: TGTGCCAGCAGCTTAGGATGGGGGGCGCGCACAGATACGCAGTATTTT. Translated: CASSLGWGARTDTQYF.

V gene TRBV4-2 combines with J gene TRBJ2-7; TRBD2 matches at 8 bases. The CDR3 extends over 15 amino acids. The junction had 3 bases not matched to a gene; V was cut back by 2 bases and J by 0 bases. Germline V gene data show CDR1 as LGHNA and CDR2 as YNFKEQ. In nucleotides, the CDR3 is TGTGCCAGCAGCCAAATAGCGGGGAGCTCCTACGAGCAGTACTTC. Translation: CASSQIAGSSYEQYF.

Notes on this clonotype: This likely comes from a read error, as the CDR3 has no conserved phenylalanine or tryptophan at its end. The DNA is omitted, as the CDR3 cannot be located on it reliably, and the CDR3 follows TCRdb's listing. The V and J genes are TRBV22-1 and TRBJ2-5. TRBV22-1 is flagged as a pseudogene. The CDR3 is 9 amino acids in total, end residues counted. The CDR3: CLGSGRAHV.

This clonotype has a handful of counts. This rearrangement joins TRBV6-5 to TRBJ2-3; the D gene is possibly TRBD2 (6 bases). The CDR3 is 13 amino acids. V lost 3 bases, J lost 4 bases, and 8 bases lay in between. Germline loops: CDR1 MNHEY, CDR2 SVGAGI. The CDR3 region has the DNA TGTGCCAGCAGTTATACGGGGGCAGATACGCAGTATTTT. Translating it yields CASSYTGADTQYF.

The chain has TRBV4-1 and TRBJ2-3; TRBD2 is a possible D gene (5 bases). CDR3 length: 15 residues. V lost 4 bases and J 3 bases, leaving 14 bases between the germline ends. Germline assignment: CDR1 MGHRA and CDR2 YSYEKL. Here the CDR3 reads CASSLKLRETDTQYF. The CDR3 DNA reads as TGCGCCAGCAGCCTAAAACTGAGGGAGACAGATACGCAGTATTTT.

V and J are TRBV7-6 and TRBJ2-3; D is ambiguous. The germline CDR1 and CDR2 sequences are SGHVS and FNYEAQ. This CDR3 has 14 amino acids. Trimming took off 0 bases at V and 0 bases at J, with 4 bases between the two ends. The CDR3 DNA is TGTGCCAGCAGCTTAGCGCCTAGCACAGATACGCAGTATTTT. As protein: CASSLAPSTDTQYF.

This clonotype was seen a handful of times. A read error may be the cause here, since a much bigger clone is one base away. The chain has TRBV6-5 and TRBJ2-1; 13 nucleotides line up with TRBD2. V shed 6 bases and J 10 bases; nucleotides not matched to a gene: 9. The CDR3 totals 15 residues. The germline V gene has CDR1 MNHEY and CDR2 SVGAGI. The chain's CDR3 is CASRYNGLAGDEQFF. CDR3 in DNA: TGTGCCAGCAGGTATAATGGACTAGCGGGAGACGAGCAGTTCTTC.

The chain is built from TRBV6-1 and TRBJ2-1, with 9 bases matching TRBD1. The CDR3 is made up of 17 amino acids. Germline V gene sequence: CDR1 MNHNS, CDR2 SASEGT. J lost 6 bases, V lost 4 bases, and 13 bases had no gene match. CDR3 residues: CASSGRPGQGIRNEQFF. The CDR3 DNA reads as TGTGCCAGCAGTGGCCGGCCGGGACAGGGAATTCGCAATGAGCAGTTCTTC.

This clonotype is categorized as medium-sized. V gene TRBV7-2 combines with J gene TRBJ2-1; D remains ambiguous. V was cut by 1 base and J by 5 bases, with 3 bases left in between. The length of the CDR3 is 12 residues. The germline gives CDR1 SGHTA, CDR2 FQGNSA. The CDR3 coding sequence is TGTGCCAGCAGCTTAGATCACAATGAGCAGTTCTTC. Protein product: CASSLDHNEQFF.

This chain links TRBV10-2 with TRBJ2-1; D possibly corresponds to TRBD2 (5 bases). There are 13 residues in the CDR3. The germline V and J ends were trimmed by 2 bases and 6 bases, with 8 bases remaining between them. CDR1 WSHSY and CDR2 SAAADI come from the germline V gene. For the CDR3, the DNA is TGCGCCAGCAGTGAGCTGGGGAGCAATGAGCAGTTCTTC. Its protein product is CASSELGSNEQFF.

The V call is TRBV6-1, the J call TRBJ2-3, with unresolved D. Trimming took off 4 bases at V and 5 bases at J, with 16 bases between the two ends. Germline CDR1 and CDR2: MNHNS and SASEGT. The CDR3 is 15 amino acids. CDR3 DNA: TGTGCCAGCAGTGGACGGGTCCGAGACCAAGATACGCAGTATTTT. Translating it yields CASSGRVRDQDTQYF.

The chain uses TRBV30 and TRBJ2-1; no reliable D call. The CDR3 totals 13 residues. V was shortened by 0 bases and J by 5 bases, with 8 bases between the two germline ends. Germline V lookup: CDR1 GTSNPN, CDR2 SVGIG (reference sequence). CDR3 residues: CAWSVGWDNEQFF. CDR3 coding DNA: TGTGCCTGGAGTGTAGGTTGGGACAATGAGCAGTTCTTC.

The sample holds a few counts of this clonotype. The rearrangement joins TRBV6-1 to TRBJ2-1; 9 bases match TRBD1. Germline V CDR1 and CDR2: MNHNS, SASEGT. The CDR3 is 16 amino acids. V was clipped by 4 bases and J by 7 bases; unmatched bases: 11. The CDR3 DNA is TGTGCCAGCAGTGTCCCGGGGGACAGGGATGAAAATGAGCAGTTCTTC. Translating gives CASSVPGDRDENEQFF.

The chain joins TRBV20-1 to TRBJ1-2; a weak D match, TRBD1 (6 bases). Trimming stripped 6 bases from V and 8 bases from J, with 10 bases between. This CDR3 region has 10 residues. CDR1 is DFQATT, CDR2 SNEGSKA, per germline (reference sequence). CDR3 in amino acids: CSAGDIGYTF. CDR3 sequence (DNA): TGCAGTGCAGGGGACATCGGCTACACCTTC.

This clonotype has just a few counts. The CDR3 DNA is TGTGCCAGCAGAGCGGAGCGGGAGGGGGCCTACGAGCAGTACTTC. Translating gives CASRAEREGAYEQYF. The rearrangement links TRBV27 to TRBJ2-7; TRBD2 agrees at 10 bases. This CDR3 has 15 amino acids. J was trimmed by 2 bases and V by 6 bases; bases with no gene match: 7. CDR1 MNHEY and CDR2 SMNVEV come from the germline V gene (reference sequence).